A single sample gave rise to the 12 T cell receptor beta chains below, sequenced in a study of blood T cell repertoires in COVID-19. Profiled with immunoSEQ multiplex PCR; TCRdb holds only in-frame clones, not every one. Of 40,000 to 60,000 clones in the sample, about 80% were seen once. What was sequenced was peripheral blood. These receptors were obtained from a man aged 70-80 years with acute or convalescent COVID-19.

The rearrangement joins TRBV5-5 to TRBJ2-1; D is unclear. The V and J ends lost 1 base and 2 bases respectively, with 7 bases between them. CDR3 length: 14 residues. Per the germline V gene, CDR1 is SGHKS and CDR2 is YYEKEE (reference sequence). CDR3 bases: TGTGCCAGCAGCTTGACAGCTGCCTACAATGAGCAGTTCTTC. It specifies CASSLTAAYNEQFF.

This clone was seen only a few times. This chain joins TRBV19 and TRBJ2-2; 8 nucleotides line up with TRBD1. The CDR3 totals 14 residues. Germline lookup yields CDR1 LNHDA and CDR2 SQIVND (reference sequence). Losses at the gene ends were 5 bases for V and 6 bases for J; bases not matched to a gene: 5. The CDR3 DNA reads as TGTGCCAGTAGTTTCGGACAGGGATCCGGGGAGCTGTTTTTT. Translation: CASSFGQGSGELFF.

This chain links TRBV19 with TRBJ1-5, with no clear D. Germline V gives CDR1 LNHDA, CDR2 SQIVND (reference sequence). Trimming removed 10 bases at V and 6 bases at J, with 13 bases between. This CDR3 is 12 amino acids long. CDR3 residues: CATSFPSQPQHF. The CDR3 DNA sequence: TGTGCCACCTCATTCCCGAGTCAGCCCCAGCATTTT.

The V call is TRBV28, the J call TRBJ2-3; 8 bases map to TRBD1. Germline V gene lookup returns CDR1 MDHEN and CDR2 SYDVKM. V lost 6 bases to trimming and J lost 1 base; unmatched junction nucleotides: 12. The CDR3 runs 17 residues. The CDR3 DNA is TGTGCCAGCAGCCCGGGCAGGGGGCGAGTAGGCACAGATACGCAGTATTTT. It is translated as CASSPGRGRVGTDTQYF.

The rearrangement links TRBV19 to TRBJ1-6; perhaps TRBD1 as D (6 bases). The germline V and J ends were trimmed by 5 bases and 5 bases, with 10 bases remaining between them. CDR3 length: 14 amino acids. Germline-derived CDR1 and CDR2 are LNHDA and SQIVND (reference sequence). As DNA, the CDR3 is TGTGCCAGTAGTCGGACAGCTAATAATTCACCCCTCCACTTT. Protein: CASSRTANNSPLHF.

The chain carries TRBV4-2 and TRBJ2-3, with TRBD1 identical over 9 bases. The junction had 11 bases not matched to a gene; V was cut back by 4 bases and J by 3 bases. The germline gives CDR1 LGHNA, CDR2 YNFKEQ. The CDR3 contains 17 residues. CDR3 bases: TGTGCCAGCAGCCGGAACCCGGGACAGGGTAATACAGATACGCAGTATTTT. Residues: CASSRNPGQGNTDTQYF.

CDR3 sequence reads: CASSLDRGLYEQYF. DNA for the CDR3: TGTGCCAGCAGCTTGGACAGGGGCCTCTACGAGCAGTACTTC. The gene calls are TRBV7-8 and TRBJ2-7, with 9 bases that match TRBD1. Germline-derived CDR1 and CDR2 are SGHVS and FQNEAQ. The CDR3 runs 14 residues. With 3 bases clipped from V and 3 bases from J, the junction kept 3 bases outside the gene matches.

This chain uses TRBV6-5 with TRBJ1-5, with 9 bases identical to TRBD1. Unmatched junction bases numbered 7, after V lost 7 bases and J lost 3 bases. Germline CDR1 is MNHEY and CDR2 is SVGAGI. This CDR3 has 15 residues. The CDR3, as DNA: TGTGCCAGCACAAAGGGACAGGGTTTCAATCAGCCCCAGCATTTT. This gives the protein CASTKGQGFNQPQHF.

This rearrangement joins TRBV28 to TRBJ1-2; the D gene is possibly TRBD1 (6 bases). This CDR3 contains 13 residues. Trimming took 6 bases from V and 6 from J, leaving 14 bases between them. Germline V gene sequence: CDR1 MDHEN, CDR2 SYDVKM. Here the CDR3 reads CASSSSNRDGYTF. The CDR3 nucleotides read TGTGCCAGCAGCTCTTCAAACAGGGATGGCTACACCTTC.

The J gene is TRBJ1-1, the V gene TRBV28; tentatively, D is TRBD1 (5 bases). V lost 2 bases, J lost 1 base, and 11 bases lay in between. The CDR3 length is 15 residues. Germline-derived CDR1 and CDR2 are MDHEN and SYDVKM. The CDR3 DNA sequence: TGTGCCAGCAGTTTAGCAGGGCTCCGGAACACTGAAGCTTTCTTT. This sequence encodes CASSLAGLRNTEAFF. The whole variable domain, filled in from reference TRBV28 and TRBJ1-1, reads DVKVTQSSRYLVKRTGEKVFLECVQDMDHENMFWYRQDPGLGLRLIYFSYDVKMKEKGDIPEGYSVSREKKERFSLILESASTNQTSMYLCASSLAGLRNTEAFFGQGTRLTVV.

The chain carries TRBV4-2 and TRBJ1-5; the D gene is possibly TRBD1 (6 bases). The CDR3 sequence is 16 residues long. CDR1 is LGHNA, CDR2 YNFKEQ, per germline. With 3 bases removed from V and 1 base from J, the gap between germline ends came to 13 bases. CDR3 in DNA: TGTGCCAGCAGCCAGGACAGTCTCGAGAGCAATCAGCCCCAGCATTTT. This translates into CASSQDSLESNQPQHF.

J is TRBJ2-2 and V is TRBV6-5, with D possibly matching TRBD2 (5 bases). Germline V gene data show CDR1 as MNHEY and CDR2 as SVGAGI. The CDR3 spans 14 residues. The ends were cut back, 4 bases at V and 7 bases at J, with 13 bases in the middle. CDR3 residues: CASSSFEGSGELFF. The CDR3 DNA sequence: TGTGCCAGCAGTTCCTTTGAAGGGAGCGGGGAGCTGTTTTTT.